This T cell receptor (beta chain) was recovered during a study of T-cell memory formation after mild COVID-19. On the study more broadly: In these data, TCR clusters were largely donor specific. Study-level results: Most CD4+ clones that shrank were in CM and EM, while CD8+ ones turned up in EMRA. Among clones peaking at day 37 in the second wave, SARS-CoV-2 specificity remained unconfirmed.

TCR alpha and TCR beta cDNA libraries with sample barcodes and UMIs came from 5'RACE using constant-segment primers. TCRdb re-called the 5' RACE reads with MiXCR, one entry per CDR3 protein. The profile shows about half a million distinct CDR3 sequences, 18% of them singletons. Trimming stripped 6 bases from V and 5 bases from J, with 11 bases between. The germline gives CDR1 KGHDR, CDR2 SFDVKD. CDR3 length: 13 residues. This clonotype appeared a few times. Its specificity is not known. The sequencing input was PBMCs or a T cell subset sorted from them (not recorded which). The chain links TRBV24-1 to TRBJ2-3; D is undetermined. The TCR was taken from an adult woman who had mild COVID-19 (a few samples of this study predate the infection). Cell type and time point are not known. CDR3 protein: CATSKVLGDTQYF. The CDR3 DNA reads TGTGCCACCAGTAAGGTCTTAGGAGATACGCAGTATTTT.